Below, one T cell receptor beta chain is given with its context. This specimen comes from a study of blood T cell repertoires in COVID-19. The overall study: PBMCs, B-cell-depleted T cells, or T cells provided the cDNA or gDNA that made up the material.

Cohort 3 recovered donors had two negative PCRs, clearance, or symptom resolution. Some clones are missing from TCRdb's copy, which holds only in-frame ones; the method was immunoSEQ multiplex PCR. This repertoire shows over 300,000 clones, about 85% found once; its top ten account for under 6.5%. The ends lost 3 bases at V and 7 bases at J; junction bases unmatched: 9. Per germline, CDR1 KGHSH and CDR2 LQKENI. The CDR3 covers 16 residues. This sequence joins TRBV18 and TRBJ2-1; TRBD2 matches at 10 bases. This sequence originates from a woman in her thirties who had recovered from COVID-19. Specimen: PBMCs or T cells enriched from blood (not recorded which). CDR3 amino acids: CASSPRAGGPSNEQFF. The DNA of the CDR3 is TGTGCCAGCTCACCCAGAGCGGGGGGGCCGTCAAATGAGCAGTTCTTC.